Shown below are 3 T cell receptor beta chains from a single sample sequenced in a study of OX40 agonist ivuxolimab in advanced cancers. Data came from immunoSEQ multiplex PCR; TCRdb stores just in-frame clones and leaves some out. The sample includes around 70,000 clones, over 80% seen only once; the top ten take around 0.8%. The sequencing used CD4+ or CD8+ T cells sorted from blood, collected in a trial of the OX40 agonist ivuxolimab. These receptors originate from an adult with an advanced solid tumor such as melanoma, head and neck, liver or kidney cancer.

For the CDR3, the DNA is TGTGCCAGCAGACTACAGGTTAGCTCCTACGAGCAGTACTTC. Encoded protein: CASRLQVSSYEQYF. The genes are TRBV7-9 and TRBJ2-7, with D possibly being TRBD1 (5 bases). Per germline, CDR1 SEHNR and CDR2 FQNEAQ (reference sequence). The ends were cut back, 6 bases at V and 0 bases at J, with 12 bases in the middle. CDR3 length: 14 residues.

CDR3 sequence: CASSLEALITGELFF. CDR3 sequence (DNA): TGTGCCAGCAGCTTAGAGGCACTTATCACCGGGGAGCTGTTTTTT. The chain links TRBV7-6 to TRBJ2-2; D gene unclear. The CDR3 is 15 amino acids. CDR1 is SGHVS and CDR2 is FNYEAQ in the germline V gene. Trimming took off 1 base at V and 4 bases at J, with 10 bases between the two ends.

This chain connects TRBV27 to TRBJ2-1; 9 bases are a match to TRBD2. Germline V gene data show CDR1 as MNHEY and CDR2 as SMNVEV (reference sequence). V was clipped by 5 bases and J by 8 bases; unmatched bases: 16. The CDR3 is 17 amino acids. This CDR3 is CASSVWYIAGAIDEQFF. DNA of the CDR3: TGTGCCAGCAGTGTCTGGTATATAGCGGGGGCGATCGATGAGCAGTTCTTC.